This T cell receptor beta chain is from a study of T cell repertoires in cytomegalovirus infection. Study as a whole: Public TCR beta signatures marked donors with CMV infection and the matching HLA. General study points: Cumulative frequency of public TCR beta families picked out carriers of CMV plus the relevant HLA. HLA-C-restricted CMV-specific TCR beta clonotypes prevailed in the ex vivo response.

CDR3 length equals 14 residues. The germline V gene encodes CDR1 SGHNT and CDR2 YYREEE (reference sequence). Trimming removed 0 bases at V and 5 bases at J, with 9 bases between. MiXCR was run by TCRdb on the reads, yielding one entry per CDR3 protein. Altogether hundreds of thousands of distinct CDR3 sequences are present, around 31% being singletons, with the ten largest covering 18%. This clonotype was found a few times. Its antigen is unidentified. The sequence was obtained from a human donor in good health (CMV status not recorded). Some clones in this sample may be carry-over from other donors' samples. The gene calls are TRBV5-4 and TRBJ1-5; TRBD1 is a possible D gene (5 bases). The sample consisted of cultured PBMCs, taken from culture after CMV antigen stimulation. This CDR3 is CASSLAGADQPQHF. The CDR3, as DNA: TGTGCCAGCAGCTTGGCCGGGGCCGATCAGCCCCAGCATTTT.